Shown below are 16 T cell receptor beta chains from a single sample sequenced in a study of OX40 agonist ivuxolimab in advanced cancers. Sequenced by immunoSEQ multiplex PCR; TCRdb stores in-frame clones only, minus some. The profile covers roughly 60,000 clones, with roughly 85% appearing a single time and around 0.61% taken by the ten largest. The sequenced sample was CD4+ or CD8+ T cells sorted from blood, obtained in a trial of the OX40 agonist ivuxolimab. The receptors shown here come from an adult with an advanced solid tumor such as melanoma, head and neck, liver or kidney cancer.

This chain joins TRBV5-5 and TRBJ1-4; 10 bases are a match to TRBD1. From germline, CDR1 is SGHKS and CDR2 YYEKEE (reference sequence). After removal of 5 bases from V and 8 bases from J, the junction contained 6 bases not matched to a gene. This CDR3 is built from 14 residues. This CDR3 reads CASSPGQGREKLFF. The CDR3 nucleotides read TGTGCCAGCAGTCCGGGACAGGGGAGGGAAAAACTGTTTTTT. The full variable domain, with the rest looked up from reference TRBV5-5 and TRBJ1-4, is DAGVTQSPTHLIKTRGQQVTLRCSPISGHKSVSWYQQVLGQGPQFIFQYYEKEERGRGNFPDRFSARQFPNYSSELNVNALLLGDSALYLCASSPGQGREKLFFGSGTQLSVL.

This chain's CDR3 is CASSALGGRNTEAFF. CDR3 DNA sequence: TGTGCCAGCAGTGCGTTGGGGGGTCGGAACACTGAAGCTTTCTTT. The rearrangement joins TRBV28 to TRBJ1-1; D is perhaps TRBD1 (5 bases). The CDR3 is made up of 15 amino acids. Trimming took off 5 bases at V and 1 base at J, with 14 bases between the two ends. From germline, CDR1 is MDHEN and CDR2 SYDVKM.

CDR3 nucleotide sequence: TGTGCCAGCAGCCCCCCGGGGTTGGGCAAAAACATTCAGTACTTC. As protein: CASSPPGLGKNIQYF. This chain links TRBV27 with TRBJ2-4; a possible D gene is TRBD2 (5 bases). V lost 6 bases, J lost 3 bases, and 15 bases lay in between. Germline CDR1 MNHEY, CDR2 SMNVEV (reference sequence). CDR3 length: 15 residues.

This sequence joins TRBV18 and TRBJ2-1, with TRBD2 as a possible D gene (7 bases). The V end lost 6 bases, the J end lost 5 bases, and 11 bases lay between the germline ends. Germline CDR1 reads KGHSH; CDR2 reads LQKENI. This CDR3 region has 13 residues. CDR3 in amino acids: CASSRGGNNEQFF. CDR3 nucleotides: TGTGCCAGCTCGAGGGGGGGGAACAATGAGCAGTTCTTC.

This clone occurred once. The chain uses TRBV2 and TRBJ1-1; weak D call: TRBD1 (6 bases). The germline V and J ends were trimmed by 2 bases and 1 base, with 14 bases remaining between them. Germline CDR1 reads SNHLY; CDR2 reads FYNNEI. The CDR3 length is 16 residues. CDR3 sequence: CASSEQDRNENTEAFF. CDR3 in DNA: TGTGCCAGCAGTGAACAGGACAGAAACGAGAACACTGAAGCTTTCTTT.

A few counts support this clone. The rearrangement joins TRBV18 to TRBJ2-7; 7 positions agree with TRBD1. Germline trimming cut 2 bases from V and 2 bases from J; bases unmatched to any gene: 12. Germline V gives CDR1 KGHSH, CDR2 LQKENI. This CDR3 region has 17 residues. In DNA form, the CDR3 reads TGTGCCAGCTCACCAATTCCGACAGGGACCCCTCCCTACGAGCAGTACTTC. Its translation: CASSPIPTGTPPYEQYF.

The gene calls are TRBV11-1 and TRBJ2-1; 7 bases align to TRBD1. The V segment lost 2 bases and the J segment 8 bases; nucleotides outside the gene matches: 3. Germline-derived CDR1 and CDR2 are SGHAT and FQDESV (reference sequence). The CDR3 sequence is 13 residues long. The CDR3 protein is CASSLNRGYEQFF. CDR3 nucleotide sequence: TGTGCCAGCAGCTTAAACAGGGGCTATGAGCAGTTCTTC. The variable domain in full, with the rest retrieved from reference TRBV11-1 and TRBJ2-1, is EAEVAQSPRYKITEKSQAVAFWCDPISGHATLYWYRQILGQGPELLVQFQDESVVDDSQLPKDRFSAERLKGVDSTLKIQPAELGDSAMYLCASSLNRGYEQFFGPGTRLTVL.

The chain links TRBV7-9 to TRBJ2-1; a possible D gene is TRBD2 (5 bases). The CDR3 contains 14 residues. The germline V gene encodes CDR1 SEHNR and CDR2 FQNEAQ (reference sequence). Trimming removed 0 bases from V and 2 bases from J, with 5 bases in between. As DNA, the CDR3 is TGTGCCAGCAGCTTAGCCGGGACCTACAATGAGCAGTTCTTC. Translating it yields CASSLAGTYNEQFF.

This clone was counted a few times. This sequence joins TRBV15 and TRBJ2-1, with a possible D match to TRBD2 (6 bases). Germline CDR1 reads LNHNV; CDR2 reads YYDKDF (reference sequence). The CDR3 has 11 residues. The V and J ends lost 3 bases and 9 bases respectively, with 6 bases between them. Here the CDR3 DNA reads TGTGCCACCAGCAGGGGGGGTGAGCAGTTCTTC. This translates into CATSRGGEQFF.

The chain uses TRBV28 and TRBJ2-7; possible D gene TRBD2, 5 bases. V gave up 6 bases and J gave up 3 bases, with 6 bases separating them. The CDR3 has 11 residues. CDR1 is MDHEN, CDR2 SYDVKM, per germline. This CDR3 is CASSRGYEQYF. The CDR3, as DNA: TGTGCCAGCAGCCGGGGCTACGAGCAGTACTTC.

The chain links TRBV4-1 to TRBJ2-3; the D is unclear. The CDR3 spans 14 residues. Trimming shortened V by 1 base and J by 1 base, and 6 bases separated the two germline ends. The germline V gene encodes CDR1 MGHRA and CDR2 YSYEKL. The CDR3 DNA sequence: TGCGCCAGCAGCCAAGTAATCCGCACAGATACGCAGTATTTT. It specifies CASSQVIRTDTQYF.

The gene calls are TRBV6-1 and TRBJ2-7; D possibly corresponds to TRBD2 (5 bases). This CDR3 contains 14 residues. Germline V gives CDR1 MNHNS, CDR2 SASEGT. The V end was cut by 2 bases, the J end by 0 bases, with 8 bases between. CDR3 in DNA: TGTGCCAGCAGTGAAACTAGAAACTCCTACGAGCAGTACTTC. It yields the protein CASSETRNSYEQYF.

The V call is TRBV5-1, the J call TRBJ1-3; D is unresolved. The CDR3 loop spans 13 amino acids. V was cut by 0 bases and J by 4 bases, with 5 bases left in between. The germline V gene encodes CDR1 SGHRS and CDR2 YFSETQ. CDR3 DNA sequence: TGCGCCAGCAGCTTGGGTCGGGGAAACACCATATATTTT. It is translated as CASSLGRGNTIYF.

The chain's CDR3 is CSVEDASSGLRYEQYF. The CDR3 region has the DNA TGCAGCGTTGAAGATGCATCTAGCGGCCTACGTTACGAGCAGTACTTC. This chain connects TRBV29-1 to TRBJ2-7; 7 bases are a match to TRBD2. Germline lookup yields CDR1 SQVTM and CDR2 ANQGSEA. The CDR3 covers 16 residues. The J segment lost 4 bases and the V segment lost 0 bases, leaving 12 bases of the junction unmatched.

This chain uses TRBV19 with TRBJ1-5, with D tentatively TRBD1 (6 bases). CDR3 length: 15 amino acids. V was clipped by 5 bases and J by 3 bases, with 14 bases between them. From germline, CDR1 is LNHDA and CDR2 SQIVND (reference sequence). The CDR3 nucleotides are TGTGCCAGTAGTTCCGCAGGGGTAGACAATCAGCCCCAGCATTTT. Translation gives CASSSAGVDNQPQHF.

V and J are TRBV6-5 and TRBJ2-1; a possible D gene is TRBD2 (6 bases). The CDR3 covers 14 residues. Germline V gene lookup returns CDR1 MNHEY and CDR2 SVGAGI. Trimming removed 6 bases at V and 6 bases at J, with 15 bases between. The DNA of the CDR3 is TGTGCCAGCAGCCCTTTAGCGGAAATCAATGAGCAGTTCTTC. Residues: CASSPLAEINEQFF.